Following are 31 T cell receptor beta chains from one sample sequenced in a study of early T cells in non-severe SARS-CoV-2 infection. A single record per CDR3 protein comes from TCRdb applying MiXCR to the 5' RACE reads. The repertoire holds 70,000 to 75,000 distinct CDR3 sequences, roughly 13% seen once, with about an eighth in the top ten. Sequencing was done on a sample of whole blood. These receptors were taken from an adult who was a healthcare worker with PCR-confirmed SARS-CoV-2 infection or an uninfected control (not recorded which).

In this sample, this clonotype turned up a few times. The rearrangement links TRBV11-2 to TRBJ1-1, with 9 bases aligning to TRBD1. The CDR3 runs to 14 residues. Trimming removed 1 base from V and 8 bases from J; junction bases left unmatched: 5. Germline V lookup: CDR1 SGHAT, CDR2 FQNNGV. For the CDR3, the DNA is TGTGCCAGCAGCTTAGTCGGGACAGGGACGGAAGCTTTCTTT. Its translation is CASSLVGTGTEAFF.

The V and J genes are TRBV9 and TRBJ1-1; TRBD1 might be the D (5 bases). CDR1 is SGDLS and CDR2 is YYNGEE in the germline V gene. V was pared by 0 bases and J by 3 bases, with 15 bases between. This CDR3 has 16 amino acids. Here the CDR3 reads CASSVGGAYSDTEAFF. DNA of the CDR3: TGTGCCAGCAGCGTAGGGGGCGCTTATAGTGACACTGAAGCTTTCTTT.

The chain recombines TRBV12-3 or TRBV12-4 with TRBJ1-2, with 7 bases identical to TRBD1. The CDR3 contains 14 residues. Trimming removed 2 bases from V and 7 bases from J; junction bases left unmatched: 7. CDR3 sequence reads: CASSLRNRGGGYTF. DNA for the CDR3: TGTGCCAGCAGTTTACGAAACAGGGGCGGTGGCTACACCTTC.

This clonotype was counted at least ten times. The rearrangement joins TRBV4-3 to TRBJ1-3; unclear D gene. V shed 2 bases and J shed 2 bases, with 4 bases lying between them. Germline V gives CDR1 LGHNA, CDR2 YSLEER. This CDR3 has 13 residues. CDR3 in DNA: TGCGCCAGCAGCCAAAATACTGGAAACACCATATATTTT. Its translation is CASSQNTGNTIYF.

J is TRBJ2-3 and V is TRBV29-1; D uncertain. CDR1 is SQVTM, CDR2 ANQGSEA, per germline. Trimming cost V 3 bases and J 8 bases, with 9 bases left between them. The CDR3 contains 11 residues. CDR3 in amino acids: CSVEWRGTQYF. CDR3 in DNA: TGCAGCGTTGAGTGGCGAGGTACGCAGTATTTT.

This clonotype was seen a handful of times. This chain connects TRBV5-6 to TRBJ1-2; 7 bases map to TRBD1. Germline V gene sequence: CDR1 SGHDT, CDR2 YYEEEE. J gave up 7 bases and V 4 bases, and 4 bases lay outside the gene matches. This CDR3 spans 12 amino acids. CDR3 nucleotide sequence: TGTGCCAGCAGCCGTAACAGGGGTGGCTACACCTTC. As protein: CASSRNRGGYTF.

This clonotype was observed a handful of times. CDR3 residues: CASSVWLAGGYNEQFF. DNA of the CDR3: TGTGCCAGCAGCGTCTGGCTAGCGGGGGGGTATAATGAGCAGTTCTTC. The rearrangement links TRBV7-2 to TRBJ2-1; 12 positions match TRBD2. CDR3 length: 16 amino acids. Per the germline V gene, CDR1 is SGHTA and CDR2 is FQGNSA. V dropped 5 bases and J dropped 7; count of bases not matched to a gene: 9.

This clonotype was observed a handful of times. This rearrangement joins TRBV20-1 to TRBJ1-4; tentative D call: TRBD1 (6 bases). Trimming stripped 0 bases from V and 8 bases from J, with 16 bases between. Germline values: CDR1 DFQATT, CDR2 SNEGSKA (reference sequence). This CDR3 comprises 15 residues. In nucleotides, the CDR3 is TGCAGTGCTAGAGATCGCGGGCAGGGGACGGAAAAACTGTTTTTT. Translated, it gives CSARDRGQGTEKLFF.

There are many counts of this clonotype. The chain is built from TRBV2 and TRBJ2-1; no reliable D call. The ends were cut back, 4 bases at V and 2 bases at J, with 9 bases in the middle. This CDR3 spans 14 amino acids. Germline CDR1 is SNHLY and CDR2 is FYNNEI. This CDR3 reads CASSVIRPYNEQFF. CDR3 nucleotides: TGTGCCAGCAGTGTGATTAGGCCCTACAATGAGCAGTTCTTC.

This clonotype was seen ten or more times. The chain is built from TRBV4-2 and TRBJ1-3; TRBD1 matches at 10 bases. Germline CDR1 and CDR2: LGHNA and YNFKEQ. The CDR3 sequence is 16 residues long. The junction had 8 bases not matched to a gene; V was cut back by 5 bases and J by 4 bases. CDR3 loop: CASSTGTGDPGNTIYF. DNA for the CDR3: TGTGCCAGCAGCACGGGGACAGGGGATCCCGGAAACACCATATATTTT.

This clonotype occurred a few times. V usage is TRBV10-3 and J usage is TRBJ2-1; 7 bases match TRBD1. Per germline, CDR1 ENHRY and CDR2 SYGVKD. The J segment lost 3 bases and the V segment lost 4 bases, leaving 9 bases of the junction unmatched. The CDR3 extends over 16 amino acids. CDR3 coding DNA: TGTGCCATCAGTGCCTCAGGGGGTGCGGGCTACAATGAGCAGTTCTTC. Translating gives CAISASGGAGYNEQFF.

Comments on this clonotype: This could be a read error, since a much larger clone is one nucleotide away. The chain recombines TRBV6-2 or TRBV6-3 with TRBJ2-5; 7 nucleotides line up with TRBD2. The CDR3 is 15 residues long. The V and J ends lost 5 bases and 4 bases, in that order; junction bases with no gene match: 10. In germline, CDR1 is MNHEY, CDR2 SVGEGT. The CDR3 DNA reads TGTGCCAGCAGTCCCCTGGGAGGGAATCGAGAGACCCAGTACTTC. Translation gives CASSPLGGNRETQYF.

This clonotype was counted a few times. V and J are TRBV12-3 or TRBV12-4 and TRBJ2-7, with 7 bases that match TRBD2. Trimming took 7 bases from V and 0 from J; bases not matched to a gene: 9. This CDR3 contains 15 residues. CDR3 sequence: CASIPRGRSSYEQYF. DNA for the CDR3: TGTGCCAGCATCCCGCGGGGGAGGAGCTCCTACGAGCAGTACTTC.

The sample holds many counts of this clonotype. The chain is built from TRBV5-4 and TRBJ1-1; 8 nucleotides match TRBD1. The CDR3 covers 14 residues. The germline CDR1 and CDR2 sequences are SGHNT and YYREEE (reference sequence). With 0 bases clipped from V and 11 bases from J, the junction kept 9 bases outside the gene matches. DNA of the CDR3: TGTGCCAGCAGCTTGGTAGGACAGGGAATCGGCGCTTTCTTT. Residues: CASSLVGQGIGAFF. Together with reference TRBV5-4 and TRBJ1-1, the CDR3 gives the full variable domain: ETGVTQSPTHLIKTRGQQVTLRCSSQSGHNTVSWYQQALGQGPQFIFQYYREEENGRGNFPPRFSGLQFPNYSSELNVNALELDDSALYLCASSLVGQGIGAFFGQGTRLTVV.

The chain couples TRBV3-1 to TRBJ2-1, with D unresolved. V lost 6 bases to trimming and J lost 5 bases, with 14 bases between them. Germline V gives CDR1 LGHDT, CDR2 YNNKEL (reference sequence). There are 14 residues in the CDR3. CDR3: CASRDQAFHNEQFF. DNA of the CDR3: TGTGCCAGCAGAGATCAGGCGTTTCACAATGAGCAGTTCTTC.

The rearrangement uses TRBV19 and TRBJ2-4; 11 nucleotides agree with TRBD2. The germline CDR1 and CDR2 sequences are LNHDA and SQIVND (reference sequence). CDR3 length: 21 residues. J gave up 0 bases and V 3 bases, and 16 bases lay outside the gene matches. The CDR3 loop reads CASSMGTTSGAVYRAKNIQYF. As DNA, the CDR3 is TGTGCCAGTAGTATGGGAACGACTAGCGGGGCTGTATACAGAGCCAAAAACATTCAGTACTTC.

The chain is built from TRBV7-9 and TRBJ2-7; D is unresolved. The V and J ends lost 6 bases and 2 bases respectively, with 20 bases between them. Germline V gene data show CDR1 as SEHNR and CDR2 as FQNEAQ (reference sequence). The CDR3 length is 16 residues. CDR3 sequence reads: CASRRGAGVPPYEQYF. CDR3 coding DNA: TGTGCCAGCAGACGCGGCGCAGGCGTCCCTCCCTACGAGCAGTACTTC.

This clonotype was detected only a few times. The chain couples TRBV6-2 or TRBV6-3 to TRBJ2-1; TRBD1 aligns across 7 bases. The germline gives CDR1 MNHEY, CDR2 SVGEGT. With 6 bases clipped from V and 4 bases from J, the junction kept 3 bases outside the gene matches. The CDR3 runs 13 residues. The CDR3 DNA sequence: TGTGCCAGCAGCGGACAGGAGTACAATGAGCAGTTCTTC. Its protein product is CASSGQEYNEQFF.

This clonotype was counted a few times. The CDR3 DNA sequence: TGTGCCAGCAGTTACAGGGGGGACACTGAAGCTTTCTTT. Its translation is CASSYRGDTEAFF. The chain combines TRBV6-2 or TRBV6-3 with TRBJ1-1; tentatively, D is TRBD1 (6 bases). Germline V gene lookup returns CDR1 MNHEY and CDR2 SVGEGT. The CDR3 is made up of 13 amino acids. V dropped 2 bases and J dropped 3 bases, with 7 bases sitting between them.

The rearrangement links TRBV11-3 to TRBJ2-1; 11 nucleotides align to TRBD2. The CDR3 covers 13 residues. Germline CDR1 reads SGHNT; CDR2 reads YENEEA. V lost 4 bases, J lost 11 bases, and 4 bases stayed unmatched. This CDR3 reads CASSSGTSGKQFF. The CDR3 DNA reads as TGTGCCAGCAGCTCCGGGACTAGCGGTAAGCAGTTCTTC.

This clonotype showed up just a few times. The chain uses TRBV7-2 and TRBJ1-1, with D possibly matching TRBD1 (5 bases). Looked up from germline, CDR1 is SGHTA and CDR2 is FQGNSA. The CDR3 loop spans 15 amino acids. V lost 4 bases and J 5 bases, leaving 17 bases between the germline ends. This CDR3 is CASSSLGGTNTEAFF. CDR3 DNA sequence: TGTGCCAGCAGCTCCCTGGGGGGGACTAATACTGAAGCTTTCTTT. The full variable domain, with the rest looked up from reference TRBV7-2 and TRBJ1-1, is GAGVSQSPSNKVTEKGKDVELRCDPISGHTALYWYRQSLGQGLEFLIYFQGNSAPDKSGLPSDRFSAERTGGSVSTLTIQRTQQEDSAVYLCASSSLGGTNTEAFFGQGTRLTVV.

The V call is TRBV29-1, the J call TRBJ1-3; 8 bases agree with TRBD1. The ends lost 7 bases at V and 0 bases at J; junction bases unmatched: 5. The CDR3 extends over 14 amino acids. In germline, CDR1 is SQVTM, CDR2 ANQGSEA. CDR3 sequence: CSAGQGSSGNTIYF. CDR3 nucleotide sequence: TGCAGCGCCGGACAGGGCAGCTCTGGAAACACCATATATTTT.

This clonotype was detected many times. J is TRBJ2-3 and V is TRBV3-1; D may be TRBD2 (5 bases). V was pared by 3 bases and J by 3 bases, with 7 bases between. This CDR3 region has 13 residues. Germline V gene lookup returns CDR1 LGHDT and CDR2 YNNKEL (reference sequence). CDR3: CASSQWETDTQYF. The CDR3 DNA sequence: TGTGCCAGCAGCCAGTGGGAGACAGATACGCAGTATTTT.

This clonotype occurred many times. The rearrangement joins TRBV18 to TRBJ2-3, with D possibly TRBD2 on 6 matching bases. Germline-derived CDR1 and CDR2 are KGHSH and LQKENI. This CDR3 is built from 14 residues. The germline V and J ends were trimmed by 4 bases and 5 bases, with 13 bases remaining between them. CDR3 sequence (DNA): TGTGCCAGCTCACTGGAGGGGCCGGGAGATACGCAGTATTTT. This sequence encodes CASSLEGPGDTQYF.

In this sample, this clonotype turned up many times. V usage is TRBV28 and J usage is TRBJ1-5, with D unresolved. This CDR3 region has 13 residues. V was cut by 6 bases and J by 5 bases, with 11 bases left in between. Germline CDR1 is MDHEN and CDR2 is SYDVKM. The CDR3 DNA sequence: TGTGCCAGCAGACTCGAGGTATATCAGCCCCAGCATTTT. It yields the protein CASRLEVYQPQHF.

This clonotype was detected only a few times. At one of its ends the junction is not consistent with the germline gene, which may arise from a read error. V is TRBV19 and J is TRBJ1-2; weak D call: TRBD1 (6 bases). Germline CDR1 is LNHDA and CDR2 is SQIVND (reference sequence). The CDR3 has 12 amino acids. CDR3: CASSARRDILYF. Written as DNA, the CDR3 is TGTGCCAGTAGTGCCCGCCGGGACATCCTATACTTC.

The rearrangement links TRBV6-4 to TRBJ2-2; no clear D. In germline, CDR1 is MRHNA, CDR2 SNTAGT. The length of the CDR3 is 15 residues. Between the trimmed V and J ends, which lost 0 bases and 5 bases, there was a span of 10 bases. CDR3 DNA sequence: TGTGCCAGCAGTGACTCAGCACAGCCTACCGGGGAGCTGTTTTTT. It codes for CASSDSAQPTGELFF.

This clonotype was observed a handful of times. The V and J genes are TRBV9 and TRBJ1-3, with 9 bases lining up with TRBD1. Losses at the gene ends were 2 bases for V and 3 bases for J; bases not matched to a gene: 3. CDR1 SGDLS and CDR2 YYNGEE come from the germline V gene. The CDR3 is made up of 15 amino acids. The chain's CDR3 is CASSVTGGFGNTIYF. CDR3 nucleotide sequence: TGTGCCAGCAGCGTGACAGGGGGTTTTGGAAACACCATATATTTT. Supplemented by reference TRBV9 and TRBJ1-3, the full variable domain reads DSGVTQTPKHLITATGQRVTLRCSPRSGDLSVYWYQQSLDQGLQFLIQYYNGEERAKGNILERFSAQQFPDLHSELNLSSLELGDSALYFCASSVTGGFGNTIYFGEGSWLTVV.

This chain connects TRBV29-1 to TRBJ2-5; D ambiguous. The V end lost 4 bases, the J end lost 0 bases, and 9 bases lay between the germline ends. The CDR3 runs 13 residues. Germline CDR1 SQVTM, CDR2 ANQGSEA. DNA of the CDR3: TGCAGCGTTGGCCATACGTACCAAGAGACCCAGTACTTC. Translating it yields CSVGHTYQETQYF.

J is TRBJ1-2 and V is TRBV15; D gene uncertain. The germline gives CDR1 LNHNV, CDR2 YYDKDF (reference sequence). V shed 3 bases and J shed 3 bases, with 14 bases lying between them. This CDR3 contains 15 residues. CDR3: CATSRLTGGDYGYTF. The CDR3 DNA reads TGTGCCACCAGCAGGTTGACGGGTGGAGACTATGGCTACACCTTC.

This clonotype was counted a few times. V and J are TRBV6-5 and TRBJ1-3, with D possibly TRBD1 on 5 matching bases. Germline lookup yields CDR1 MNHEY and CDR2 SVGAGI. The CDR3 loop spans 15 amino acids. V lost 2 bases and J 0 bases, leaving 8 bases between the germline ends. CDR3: CASSYQGSSGNTIYF. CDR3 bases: TGTGCCAGCAGTTACCAGGGATCCTCTGGAAACACCATATATTTT.